Sequencing of this TCR beta chain was carried out in a study of blood T cells in healthy people across ages. With respect to this clonotype: Its antigen is not identified.

A second PCR of 7 to 11 cycles used a sample-barcoded 5' primer and a J-beta primer mix. Via MiXCR, TCRdb re-called the 5' RACE reads, giving one row per CDR3 protein. The sample carries approximately 730,000 distinct CDR3 sequences, roughly two fifths recorded once. General study findings and limits: Diversity figures based on one million T cells were deemed too low.

At least 5.5 micrograms of total RNA were extracted per sample. The sequence was collected from a woman aged 60-75 years in good health. Sequenced sample: blood.

Written as DNA, the CDR3 is TGTGCCAGCAGACCCGCGGGCGTAGATACGCAGTATTTT. Amino acids: CASRPAGVDTQYF. The rearrangement joins TRBV12-3 or TRBV12-4 to TRBJ2-3; maybe TRBD2 (5 bases). This CDR3 spans 13 amino acids. V lost 6 bases and J lost 5, with 12 bases in between.